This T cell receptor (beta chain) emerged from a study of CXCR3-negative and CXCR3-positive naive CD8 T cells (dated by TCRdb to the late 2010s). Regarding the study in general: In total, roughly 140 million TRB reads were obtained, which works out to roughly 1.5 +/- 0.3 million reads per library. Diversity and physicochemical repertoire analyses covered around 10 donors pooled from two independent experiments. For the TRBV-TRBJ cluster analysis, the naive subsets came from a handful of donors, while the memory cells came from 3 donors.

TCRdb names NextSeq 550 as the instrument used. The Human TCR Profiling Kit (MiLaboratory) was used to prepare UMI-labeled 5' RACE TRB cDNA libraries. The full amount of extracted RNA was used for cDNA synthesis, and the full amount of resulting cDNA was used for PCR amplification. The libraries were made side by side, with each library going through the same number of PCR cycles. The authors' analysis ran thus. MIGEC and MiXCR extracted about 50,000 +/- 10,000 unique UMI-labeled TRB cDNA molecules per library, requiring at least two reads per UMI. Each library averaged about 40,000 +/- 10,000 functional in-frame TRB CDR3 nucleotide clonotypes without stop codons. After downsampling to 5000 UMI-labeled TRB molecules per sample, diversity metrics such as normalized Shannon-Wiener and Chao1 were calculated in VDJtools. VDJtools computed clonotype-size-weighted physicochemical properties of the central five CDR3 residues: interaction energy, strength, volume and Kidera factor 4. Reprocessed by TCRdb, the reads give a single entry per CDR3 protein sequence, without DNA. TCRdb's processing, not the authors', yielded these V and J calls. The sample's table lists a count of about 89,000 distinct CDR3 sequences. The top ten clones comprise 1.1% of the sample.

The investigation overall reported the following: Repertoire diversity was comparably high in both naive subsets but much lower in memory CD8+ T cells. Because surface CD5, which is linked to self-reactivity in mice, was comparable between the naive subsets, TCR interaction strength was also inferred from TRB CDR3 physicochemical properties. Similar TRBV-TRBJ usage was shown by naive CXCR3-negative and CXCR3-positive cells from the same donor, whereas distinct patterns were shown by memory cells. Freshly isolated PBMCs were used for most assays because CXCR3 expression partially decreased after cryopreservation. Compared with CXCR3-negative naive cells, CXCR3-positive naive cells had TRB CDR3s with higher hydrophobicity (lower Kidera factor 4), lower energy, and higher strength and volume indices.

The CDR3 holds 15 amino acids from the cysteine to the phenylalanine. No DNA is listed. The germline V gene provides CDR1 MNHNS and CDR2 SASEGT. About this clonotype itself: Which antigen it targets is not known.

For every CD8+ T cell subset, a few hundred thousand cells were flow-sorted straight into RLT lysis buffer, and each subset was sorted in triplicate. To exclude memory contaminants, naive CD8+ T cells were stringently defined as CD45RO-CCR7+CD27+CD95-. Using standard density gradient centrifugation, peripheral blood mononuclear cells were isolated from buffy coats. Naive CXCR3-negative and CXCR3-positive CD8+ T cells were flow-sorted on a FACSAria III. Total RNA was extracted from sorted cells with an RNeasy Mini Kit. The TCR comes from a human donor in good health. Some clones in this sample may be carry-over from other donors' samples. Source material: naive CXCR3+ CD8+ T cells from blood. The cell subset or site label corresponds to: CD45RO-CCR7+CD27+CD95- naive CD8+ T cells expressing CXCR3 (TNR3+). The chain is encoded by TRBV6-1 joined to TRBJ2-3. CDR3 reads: CASSEVGASTDTQYF.